This is a list of T cell receptor beta chains from one sample in a study of shared clonotypes between healthy human individuals. Produced via immunoSEQ multiplex PCR; TCRdb's table is partial and in-frame only. The sample lists 2,100,000 or so clones; approximately 96% were seen once. Material: naive CD4+ T cells sorted from blood. The origin of the receptors is a man younger than 30 in good health. Both conserved end residues are part of each CDR3. The order of the fields is V gene, D gene, clone size, J gene, CDR3 DNA, CDR3 protein. A D gene is named only where the DNA matches it firmly. Clone size is stated in some rows and not others, as once, few, many or a class when expanded.

V: TRBV5-4; D: TRBD1; size: NA; J: TRBJ1-6; DNA: TGTGCCAGCAGCTTGTCTGGGACAGGAGATTCTCCCCTCCACTTT; CDR3: CASSLSGTGDSPLHF
V: TRBV11-2; D: NA; size: NA; J: TRBJ1-4; DNA: TGTGCCAGCAGCTCAATCAGAAATGAAAAACTGTTTTTT; CDR3: CASSSIRNEKLFF
V: TRBV5-6; D: TRBD1; size: NA; J: TRBJ1-5; DNA: TGTGCCAGCAGCTTGGGCAGGGGGACTCAGCCCCAGCATTTT; CDR3: CASSLGRGTQPQHF
V: TRBV29-1; D: NA; size: once; J: TRBJ2-7; DNA: TGCAGCGGTGGGAAAACCTACGAGCAGTACTTC; CDR3: CSGGKTYEQYF
V: TRBV2; D: NA; size: NA; J: TRBJ2-2; DNA: TGTGCCAGCAGTCTGAGGGAGGTGGGCCACGGGGAGCTGTTTTTT; CDR3: CASSLREVGHGELFF
V: TRBV25-1; D: NA; size: NA; J: TRBJ2-7; DNA: TGTGCCAGCAGTGGGGGGACAGAGCAGTACTTC; CDR3: CASSGGTEQYF
V: TRBV28; D: NA; size: once; J: TRBJ1-1; DNA: TGTGCCAGCACTAATGAACGGGGCAGGACTGCTTTCTTT; CDR3: CASTNERGRTAFF
V: TRBV18; D: NA; size: NA; J: TRBJ2-7; DNA: TGTGCCAGCTCACCATCCCCGGGACCGCACTTC; CDR3: CASSPSPGPHF
V: TRBV5-4; D: NA; size: NA; J: TRBJ2-3; DNA: TGTGCCAGCGAGAAACGGGGCACAGATACGCAGTATTTT; CDR3: CASEKRGTDTQYF
V: TRBV19; D: NA; size: NA; J: TRBJ1-6; DNA: TGTGCCAGTACCTCCTATAATTCACCCCTCCACTTT; CDR3: CASTSYNSPLHF
V: TRBV6-6; D: NA; size: once; J: TRBJ2-1; DNA: TGTGCCAGCAGTTACGAGAGGGGGTATGAGCAGTTCTTC; CDR3: CASSYERGYEQFF
V: TRBV9; D: TRBD2; size: NA; J: TRBJ2-7; DNA: TGTGCCAGCAGCCCCGGGGGCGGGGGGTACGAGCAGTACTTC; CDR3: CASSPGGGGYEQYF
V: TRBV6-6; D: NA; size: NA; J: TRBJ2-1; DNA: TGTGCCAGCAGTTACACGGGGGCTTCAAACAATGAGCAGTTCTTC; CDR3: CASSYTGASNNEQFF
V: TRBV2; D: TRBD2; size: NA; J: TRBJ2-1; DNA: TGTGCCAGCAGTGACGGGGGGGCGTCCTACAATGAGCAGTTCTTC; CDR3: CASSDGGASYNEQFF
V: TRBV6-1; D: NA; size: NA; J: TRBJ2-2; DNA: TGTGCCAGCAGTGTACAGGCCGGGGCATATACCGGGGAGCTGTTTTTT; CDR3: CASSVQAGAYTGELFF
V: TRBV19; D: TRBD1; size: NA; J: TRBJ1-5; DNA: TGTGCCAGTGGCCAGGGGGCCCTTATCGATCAGCCCCAGCATTTT; CDR3: CASGQGALIDQPQHF
V: TRBV11-2; D: NA; size: NA; J: TRBJ1-5; DNA: TGTGCCAGCAGCTCCCGGGACAGCAATCAGCCCCAGCATTTT; CDR3: CASSSRDSNQPQHF
V: TRBV9; D: TRBD1; size: NA; J: TRBJ2-7; DNA: TGTGCCAGCAGCCCAAGGACAGGGAACCACGAGCAGTACTTC; CDR3: CASSPRTGNHEQYF
V: TRBV7-2; D: NA; size: NA; J: TRBJ2-1; DNA: TGTGCCAGCAGCTCAGGAGGACGAACAGCTGAGCAGTTCTTC; CDR3: CASSSGGRTAEQFF
V: TRBV28; D: TRBD1; size: NA; J: TRBJ1-1; DNA: TGTGCCAGCAGTACAGGGGCGTCGAACACTGAAGCTTTCTTT; CDR3: CASSTGASNTEAFF
V: TRBV5-6; D: NA; size: NA; J: TRBJ1-1; DNA: TGTGCCAGCAGCTGGGGGTCCGGGAGGTACACTGAAGCTTTCTTT; CDR3: CASSWGSGRYTEAFF
V: TRBV7-6; D: TRBD2; size: NA; J: TRBJ2-2; DNA: TGTGCCAGCAGCTTAGGAAGAGCGGGGGGCACCGGGGAGCTGTTTTTT; CDR3: CASSLGRAGGTGELFF
V: TRBV7-2; D: NA; size: NA; J: TRBJ2-2; DNA: TGTGCCAGCAGCTTACTAAGTCGACTCACCGGGGAGCTGTTTTTT; CDR3: CASSLLSRLTGELFF
V: TRBV6-1; D: NA; size: NA; J: TRBJ2-1; DNA: TGTGCCATCTTTAGGCGGGGCTCTCACAATGAGCAGTTCTTC; CDR3: CAIFRRGSHNEQFF
V: TRBV4-1; D: NA; size: NA; J: TRBJ2-1; DNA: TGCGCCAGCAAACCCCTCTGGCAGGGGGAGCAGTTCTTC; CDR3: CASKPLWQGEQFF
V: TRBV28; D: TRBD1; size: NA; J: TRBJ1-2; DNA: TGTGCCAGCAGTCACTGGGACAGGGGGTATGGCTACACCTTC; CDR3: CASSHWDRGYGYTF
V: TRBV27; D: NA; size: once; J: TRBJ2-7; DNA: TGTGCCAGCAGTCTAACCGGGGGGCTCCTTTACGAGCAGTACTTC; CDR3: CASSLTGGLLYEQYF
V: TRBV2; D: TRBD1; size: NA; J: TRBJ2-3; DNA: TGTGCCAGCAGTCTTAGGGGGCCCCAGACTAACACAGATACGCAGTATTTT; CDR3: CASSLRGPQTNTDTQYF
V: TRBV10-3; D: TRBD2; size: NA; J: TRBJ2-1; DNA: TGTGCCATCAGTGGAGCGGGAGGGACCTACAATGAGCAGTTCTTC; CDR3: CAISGAGGTYNEQFF